The 17 T cell receptor beta chains below come from one sample, sequenced in a study of control samples from healthy donors and cancer patients. The method was immunoSEQ multiplex PCR; TCRdb's version includes in-frame clones alone and lacks a portion of them. The sample lists about 76,000 clones; around 90% were seen once. Specimen: PBMCs. These receptor sequences come from a woman aged 45-65 years with colorectal cancer.

The rearrangement links TRBV30 to TRBJ2-7; 8 bases are shared with TRBD2. CDR3 length: 13 amino acids. Trimming took 3 bases from V and 2 from J; bases not matched to a gene: 3. Germline V gene data show CDR1 as GTSNPN and CDR2 as SVGIG (reference sequence). The CDR3, as DNA: TGTGCCTGGAGCAGCGGGGGTGCCTACGAGCAGTACGTC. Protein: CAWSSGGAYEQYV.

This clone has just a few counts. The gene calls are TRBV6-2 or TRBV6-3 and TRBJ1-2; the D gene is possibly TRBD1 (6 bases). The CDR3 length is 12 residues. The germline V gene has CDR1 MNHEY and CDR2 SVGEGT. V lost 4 bases and J 7 bases, leaving 10 bases between the germline ends. The CDR3 nucleotides read TGTGCCAGCAGTTTTACAGGGACTGGCTACACCTTC. It yields the protein CASSFTGTGYTF.

The gene calls are TRBV5-1 and TRBJ1-2; D is possibly TRBD1 (5 bases). Trimming stripped 0 bases from V and 3 bases from J, with 12 bases between. This CDR3 region has 15 residues. Germline lookup yields CDR1 SGHRS and CDR2 YFSETQ. CDR3 nucleotides: TGCGCCAGCAGCTTGGCGGTAGGGGCAGACTATGGCTACACCTTC. This translates into CASSLAVGADYGYTF.

V is TRBV4-3 and J is TRBJ2-2; tentative D call: TRBD1 (8 bases). Trimming stripped 4 bases from V and 6 bases from J, with 15 bases between. Germline V gene lookup returns CDR1 LGHNA and CDR2 YSLEER. There are 15 residues in the CDR3. The CDR3 here is CASSLNRGGPGELFF. For the CDR3, the DNA is TGCGCCAGCAGCCTTAACAGGGGGGGGCCCGGGGAGCTGTTTTTT.

This chain joins TRBV6-5 and TRBJ1-1; TRBD1 is a possible D gene (6 bases). Trimming shortened V by 7 bases and J by 0 bases, and 15 bases separated the two germline ends. CDR1 and CDR2 (germline): MNHEY, SVGAGI. This CDR3 region has 15 residues. The CDR3 is CASKVVSGVNTEAFF. The DNA for the CDR3 is TGTGCCAGCAAAGTTGTGTCAGGGGTGAACACTGAAGCTTTCTTT.

As to this clone: A read error may account for a junction end that differs from germline. This chain uses TRBV27 with TRBJ1-2, with D perhaps TRBD1 (6 bases). This CDR3 has 16 amino acids. The germline gives CDR1 MNHEY, CDR2 SMNVEV (reference sequence). The CDR3 here is CAGSYLLGGGNYGYTF. In DNA form, the CDR3 reads TGTGCCGGCAGTTATTTGTTGGGGGGGGGCAACTATGGCTACACCTTC.

The chain has TRBV3-1 (or the pseudogene TRBV3-2) and TRBJ1-5; D might be TRBD1 (6 bases). The CDR3 length is 13 residues. V lost 4 bases and J lost 2, with 6 bases in between. The germline CDR1 and CDR2 sequences are LGHDT and YNNKEL (reference sequence). CDR3 nucleotides: TGTGCCAGCAGCCCAGGGGGCAATCAGCCCCAGCATTTT. Encoded protein: CASSPGGNQPQHF.

The V and J genes are TRBV6-1 and TRBJ1-4; D is uncertain. V was pared by 3 bases and J by 5 bases, with 13 bases between. The CDR3 is made up of 15 amino acids. Per the germline V gene, CDR1 is MNHNS and CDR2 is SASEGT. The CDR3 coding sequence is TGTGCCAGCAGTGAGGAGTGGGGTCTGAATGAAAAACTGTTTTTT. Amino acids: CASSEEWGLNEKLFF.

The CDR3 here is CASSENRDRPEAFF. The DNA for the CDR3 is TGTGCCAGCAGTGAAAACCGGGACAGGCCAGAAGCTTTCTTT. This rearrangement joins TRBV6-4 to TRBJ1-1, with TRBD1 matching over 8 bases. Unmatched junction bases numbered 8, after V lost 3 bases and J lost 8 bases. Germline loops: CDR1 MRHNA, CDR2 SNTAGT. The CDR3 is made up of 14 amino acids.

This chain connects TRBV4-3 to TRBJ2-3; possibly TRBD2 for D (6 bases). CDR1 LGHNA and CDR2 YSLEER come from the germline V gene. With 0 bases removed from V and 0 bases from J, the gap between germline ends came to 10 bases. CDR3 size: 16 residues. The CDR3 DNA sequence: TGCGCCAGCAGCCAAGACACTAGCCTAAGCACAGATACGCAGTATTTT. Its protein product is CASSQDTSLSTDTQYF.

This clone has a single count. The gene calls are TRBV28 and TRBJ2-7; 12 nucleotides line up with TRBD2. This CDR3 contains 18 residues. V trimming: 8 bases; J trimming: 4 bases; junction bases outside the gene matches: 18. Germline CDR1 reads MDHEN; CDR2 reads SYDVKM. In DNA form, the CDR3 reads TGTGCCAGCCGGGCCGATGCTAGCGGGGGGGCCAGGAGGTACGAGCAGTACGTC. Protein: CASRADASGGARRYEQYV.

V is TRBV4-3 and J is TRBJ2-5; the match to TRBD2 covers 8 bases. Germline CDR1 reads LGHNA; CDR2 reads YSLEER. The CDR3 has 16 residues. The V and J ends lost 4 bases and 3 bases, in that order; junction bases with no gene match: 10. CDR3 sequence reads: CASSPGLTSGKETQYF. The CDR3 DNA reads as TGCGCCAGCAGCCCAGGACTTACTAGCGGCAAAGAGACCCAGTACTTC.

V is TRBV4-3 and J is TRBJ1-4; D not certain. Germline CDR1 and CDR2: LGHNA and YSLEER. The V gene lost 0 bases and the J gene lost 8 bases, with 16 bases spanning the gap. The CDR3 extends over 16 amino acids. The CDR3 DNA sequence: TGCGCCAGCAGCCAAGATTCGACGGGATTAAGCGAAAAACTGTTTTTT. It is translated as CASSQDSTGLSEKLFF.

The chain uses TRBV5-1 and TRBJ2-2, with D tentatively TRBD1 (6 bases). Per germline, CDR1 SGHRS and CDR2 YFSETQ. CDR3 length: 15 residues. V lost 4 bases to trimming and J lost 1 base, with 11 bases between them. Here the CDR3 DNA reads TGCGCCAGCAGCCCAGGACAGATGAACACCGGGGAGCTGTTTTTT. This encodes CASSPGQMNTGELFF.

The V call is TRBV18, the J call TRBJ1-2, with D perhaps TRBD1 (5 bases). V dropped 3 bases and J dropped 6 bases, with 11 bases sitting between them. Germline assignment: CDR1 KGHSH and CDR2 LQKENI. This CDR3 is built from 13 residues. The CDR3 sequence: CASSPPGRDGYTF. Written as DNA, the CDR3 is TGTGCCAGCTCACCCCCGGGCAGGGATGGCTACACCTTC.

This clone was recorded only once. The chain carries TRBV6-5 and TRBJ1-2, with 8 positions matching TRBD1. This CDR3 has 16 amino acids. Trimming cost V 1 base and J 6 bases; bases outside gene matches: 10. Germline CDR1 reads MNHEY; CDR2 reads SVGAGI. CDR3 in DNA: TGTGCCAGCAGTTACTTCAGCGGCAGGGGGCGTGATGGCTACACCTTC. Translation: CASSYFSGRGRDGYTF.

The chain uses TRBV10-3 and TRBJ2-5; 9 nucleotides line up with TRBD1. The CDR3 is made up of 15 amino acids. The germline gives CDR1 ENHRY, CDR2 SYGVKD. The V gene end was trimmed by 5 bases and the J gene end by 4 bases; junction bases not matched to a gene: 8. The CDR3 region is CAISRGQGGGETQYF. The CDR3 region has the DNA TGTGCCATCAGTAGGGGACAGGGAGGCGGAGAGACCCAGTACTTC.